The present T cell receptor beta chain was sequenced within a study of blood T cell repertoires in COVID-19. Study at large: COVID-19 samples from acute and convalescent phases originated in the United States, Italy and Spain. Nucleic acid was either cDNA or gDNA, and it came from T cells, B-cell-depleted T cells, or PBMCs.

The trim removed 7 bases at V and 4 bases at J, leaving 10 bases unmatched. Per germline, CDR1 SNHLY and CDR2 FYNNEI. The CDR3 is 15 amino acids. Original processing methods: Amplification with reference gene primers provided the estimates of nucleated cell counts. The table came from immunoSEQ multiplex PCR; TCRdb's copy has only in-frame clones and leaves some out. V and J calls and clone size follow that table, whereas D and trimming were derived from the DNA. Found here are approximately 300,000 clones, more than 70% of them singletons; the top ten hold 5% to 7.5%. This rearrangement joins TRBV2 to TRBJ1-2, with TRBD1 matching over 9 bases. The receptor's source is a man aged 18-30 years who had recovered from COVID-19. The sequencing sample was made of peripheral blood. The DNA for the CDR3 is TGTGCCAGCACTCGACAGGGGGGCTTATCCTATGGCTACACCTTC. This gives the protein CASTRQGGLSYGYTF.